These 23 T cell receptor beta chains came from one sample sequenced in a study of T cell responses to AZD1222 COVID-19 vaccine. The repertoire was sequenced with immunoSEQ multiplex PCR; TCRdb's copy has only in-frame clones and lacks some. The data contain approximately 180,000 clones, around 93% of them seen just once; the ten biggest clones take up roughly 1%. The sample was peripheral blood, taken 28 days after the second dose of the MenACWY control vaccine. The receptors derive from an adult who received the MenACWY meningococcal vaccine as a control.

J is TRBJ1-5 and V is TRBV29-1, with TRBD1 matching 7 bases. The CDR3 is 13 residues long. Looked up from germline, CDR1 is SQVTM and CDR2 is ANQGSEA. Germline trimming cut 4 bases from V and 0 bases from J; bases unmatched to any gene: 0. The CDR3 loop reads CSVGDSSNQPQHF. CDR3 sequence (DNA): TGCAGCGTTGGGGACAGTAGCAATCAGCCCCAGCATTTT.

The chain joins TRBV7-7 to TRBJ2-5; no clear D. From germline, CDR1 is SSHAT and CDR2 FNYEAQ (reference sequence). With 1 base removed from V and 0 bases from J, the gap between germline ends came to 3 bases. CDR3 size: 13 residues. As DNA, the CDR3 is TGTGCCAGCAGCTTAGAAAACCAAGAGACCCAGTACTTC. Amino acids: CASSLENQETQYF.

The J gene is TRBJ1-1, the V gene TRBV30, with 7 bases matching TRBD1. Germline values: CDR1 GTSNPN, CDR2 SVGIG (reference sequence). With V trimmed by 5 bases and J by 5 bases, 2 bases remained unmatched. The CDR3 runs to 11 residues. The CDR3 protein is CAWQGVTEAFF. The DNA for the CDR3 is TGTGCCTGGCAGGGGGTGACTGAAGCTTTCTTT.

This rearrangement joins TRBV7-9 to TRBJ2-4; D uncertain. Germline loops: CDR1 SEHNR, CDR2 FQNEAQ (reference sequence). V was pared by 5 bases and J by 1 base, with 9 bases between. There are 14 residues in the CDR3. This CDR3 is CASSRVLAKNIQYF. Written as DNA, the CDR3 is TGTGCCAGCAGCCGGGTGTTGGCCAAAAACATTCAGTACTTC.

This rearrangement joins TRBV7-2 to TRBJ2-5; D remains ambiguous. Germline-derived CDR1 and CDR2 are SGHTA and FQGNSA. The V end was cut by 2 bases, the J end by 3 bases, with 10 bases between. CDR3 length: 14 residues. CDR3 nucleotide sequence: TGTGCCAGCAGCTTATTTGGGTTGAAAGAGACCCAGTACTTC. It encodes CASSLFGLKETQYF. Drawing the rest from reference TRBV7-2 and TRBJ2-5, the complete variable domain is GAGVSQSPSNKVTEKGKDVELRCDPISGHTALYWYRQSLGQGLEFLIYFQGNSAPDKSGLPSDRFSAERTGGSVSTLTIQRTQQEDSAVYLCASSLFGLKETQYFGPGTRLLVL.

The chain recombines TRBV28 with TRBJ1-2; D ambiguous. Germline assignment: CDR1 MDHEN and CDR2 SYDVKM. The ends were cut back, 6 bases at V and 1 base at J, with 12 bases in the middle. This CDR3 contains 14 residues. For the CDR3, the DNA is TGTGCCAGCAGAAGTGCAGCCAGTAACTATGGCTACACCTTC. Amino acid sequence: CASRSAASNYGYTF.

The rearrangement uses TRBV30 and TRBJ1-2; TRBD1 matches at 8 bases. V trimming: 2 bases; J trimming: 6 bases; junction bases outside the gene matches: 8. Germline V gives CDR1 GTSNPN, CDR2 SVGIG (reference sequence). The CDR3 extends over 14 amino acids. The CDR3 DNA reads TGTGCCTGGAGTTTTCAGGGGGCGATTGATGGCTACACCTTC. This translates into CAWSFQGAIDGYTF.

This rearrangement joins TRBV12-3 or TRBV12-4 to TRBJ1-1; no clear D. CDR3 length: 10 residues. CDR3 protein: CSLGESEAFF. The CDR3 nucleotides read TGTTCCCTTGGCGAGTCTGAAGCTTTCTTT.

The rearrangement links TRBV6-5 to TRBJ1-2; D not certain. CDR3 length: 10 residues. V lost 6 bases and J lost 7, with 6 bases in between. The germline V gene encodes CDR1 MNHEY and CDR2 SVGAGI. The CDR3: CASRTVGYTF. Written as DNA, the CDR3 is TGTGCCAGCAGAACCGTTGGCTACACCTTC.

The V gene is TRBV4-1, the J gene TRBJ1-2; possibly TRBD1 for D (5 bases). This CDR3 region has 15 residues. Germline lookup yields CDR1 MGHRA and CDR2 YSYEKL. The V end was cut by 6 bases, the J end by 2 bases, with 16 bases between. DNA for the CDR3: TGCGCCAGCAGACAGGCGGGGGGGTCCAACTATGGCTACACCTTC. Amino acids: CASRQAGGSNYGYTF.

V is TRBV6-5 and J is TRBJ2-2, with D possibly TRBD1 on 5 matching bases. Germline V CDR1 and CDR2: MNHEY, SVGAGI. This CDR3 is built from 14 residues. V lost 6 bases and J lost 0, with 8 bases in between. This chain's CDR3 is CASSQTANTGELFF. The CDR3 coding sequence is TGTGCCAGCAGCCAGACAGCGAACACCGGGGAGCTGTTTTTT.

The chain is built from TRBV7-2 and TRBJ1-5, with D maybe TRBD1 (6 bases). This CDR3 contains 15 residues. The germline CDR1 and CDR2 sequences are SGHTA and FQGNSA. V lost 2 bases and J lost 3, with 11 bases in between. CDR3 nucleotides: TGTGCCAGCAGCTTAAGCAGGGGTAACAATCAGCCCCAGCATTTT. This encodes CASSLSRGNNQPQHF.

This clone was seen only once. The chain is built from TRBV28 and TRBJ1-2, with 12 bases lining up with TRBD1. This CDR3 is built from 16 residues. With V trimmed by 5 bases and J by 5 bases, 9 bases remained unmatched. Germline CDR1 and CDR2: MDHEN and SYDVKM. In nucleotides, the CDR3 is TGTGCCAGCAGTCCCGGGACAGGGGGCGGTATTTATGGCTACACCTTC. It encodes CASSPGTGGGIYGYTF.

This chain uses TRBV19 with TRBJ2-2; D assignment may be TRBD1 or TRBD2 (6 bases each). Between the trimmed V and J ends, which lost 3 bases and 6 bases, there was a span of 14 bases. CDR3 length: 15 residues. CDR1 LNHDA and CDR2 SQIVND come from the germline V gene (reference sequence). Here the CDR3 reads CASSILGGAAGELFF. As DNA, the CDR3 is TGTGCCAGTAGTATTCTGGGGGGCGCAGCCGGGGAGCTGTTTTTT. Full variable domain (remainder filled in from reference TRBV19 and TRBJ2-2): DGGITQSPKYLFRKEGQNVTLSCEQNLNHDAMYWYRQDPGQGLRLIYYSQIVNDFQKGDIAEGYSVSREKKESFPLTVTSAQKNPTAFYLCASSILGGAAGELFFGEGSRLTVL.

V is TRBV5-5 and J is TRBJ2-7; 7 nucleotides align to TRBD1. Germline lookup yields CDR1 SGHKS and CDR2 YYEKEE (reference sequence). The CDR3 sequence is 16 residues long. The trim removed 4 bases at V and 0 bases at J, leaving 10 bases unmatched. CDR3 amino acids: CASSGIRTGASYEQYF. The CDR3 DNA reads TGTGCCAGCAGCGGAATTAGGACAGGAGCCTCCTACGAGCAGTACTTC. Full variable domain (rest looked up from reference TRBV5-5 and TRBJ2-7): DAGVTQSPTHLIKTRGQQVTLRCSPISGHKSVSWYQQVLGQGPQFIFQYYEKEERGRGNFPDRFSARQFPNYSSELNVNALLLGDSALYLCASSGIRTGASYEQYFGPGTRLTVT.

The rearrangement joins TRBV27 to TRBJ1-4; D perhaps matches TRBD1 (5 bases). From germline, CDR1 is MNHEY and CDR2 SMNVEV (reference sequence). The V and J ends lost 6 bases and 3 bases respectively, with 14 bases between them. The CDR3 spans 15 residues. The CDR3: CASSFFGAANEKLFF. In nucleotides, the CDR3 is TGTGCCAGCAGCTTCTTCGGGGCAGCTAATGAAAAACTGTTTTTT.

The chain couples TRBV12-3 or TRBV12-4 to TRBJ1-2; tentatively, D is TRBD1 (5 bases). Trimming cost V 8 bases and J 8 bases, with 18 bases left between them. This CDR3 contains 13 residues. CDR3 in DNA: TGTGCCAGCCTTGGGGGAATGTCCCTAGGCTACACCTTC. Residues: CASLGGMSLGYTF.

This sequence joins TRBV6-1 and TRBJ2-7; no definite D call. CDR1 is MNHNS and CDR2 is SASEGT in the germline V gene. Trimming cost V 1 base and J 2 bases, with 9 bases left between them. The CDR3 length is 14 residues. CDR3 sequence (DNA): TGTGCCAGCAGTGAAGAGGTGTTCACCTACGAGCAGTACTTC. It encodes CASSEEVFTYEQYF.

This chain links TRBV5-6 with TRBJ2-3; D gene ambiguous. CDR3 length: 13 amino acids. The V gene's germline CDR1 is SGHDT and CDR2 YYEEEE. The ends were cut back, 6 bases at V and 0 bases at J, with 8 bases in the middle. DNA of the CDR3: TGTGCCAGCATGTTCTTCAGCACAGATACGCAGTATTTT. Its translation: CASMFFSTDTQYF.

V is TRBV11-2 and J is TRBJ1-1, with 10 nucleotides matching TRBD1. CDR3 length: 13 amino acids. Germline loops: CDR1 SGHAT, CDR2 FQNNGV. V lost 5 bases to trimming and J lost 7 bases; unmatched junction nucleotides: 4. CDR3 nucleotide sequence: TGTGCCAGCAGCCAGGGACAGGGGATTGAAGCTTTCTTT. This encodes CASSQGQGIEAFF.

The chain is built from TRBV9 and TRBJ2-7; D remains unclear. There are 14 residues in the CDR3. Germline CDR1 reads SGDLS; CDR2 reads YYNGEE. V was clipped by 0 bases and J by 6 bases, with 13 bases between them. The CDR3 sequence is CASSVGGIRTEQYF. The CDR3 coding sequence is TGTGCCAGCAGCGTAGGCGGAATCAGGACCGAGCAGTACTTC.

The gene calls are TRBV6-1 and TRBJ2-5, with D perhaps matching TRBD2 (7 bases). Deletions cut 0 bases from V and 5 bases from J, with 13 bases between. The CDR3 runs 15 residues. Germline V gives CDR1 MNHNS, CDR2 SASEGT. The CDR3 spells CASSEAGGQTETQYF. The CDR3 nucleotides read TGTGCCAGCAGTGAAGCGGGGGGGCAAACGGAGACCCAGTACTTC.

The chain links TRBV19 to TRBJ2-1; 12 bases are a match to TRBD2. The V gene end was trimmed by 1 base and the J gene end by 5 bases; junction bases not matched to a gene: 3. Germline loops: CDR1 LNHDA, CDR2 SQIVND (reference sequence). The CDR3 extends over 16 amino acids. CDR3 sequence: CASSIGTSGADNEQFF. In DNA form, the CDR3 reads TGTGCCAGTAGTATAGGGACTAGCGGGGCTGACAATGAGCAGTTCTTC. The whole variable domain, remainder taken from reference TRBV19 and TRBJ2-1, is DGGITQSPKYLFRKEGQNVTLSCEQNLNHDAMYWYRQDPGQGLRLIYYSQIVNDFQKGDIAEGYSVSREKKESFPLTVTSAQKNPTAFYLCASSIGTSGADNEQFFGPGTRLTVL.